This is a list of T cell receptor beta chains from one sample in a study of cytomegalovirus exposure and HLA in healthy donors. Using immunoSEQ multiplex PCR, the repertoire was profiled, and TCRdb retains in-frame clones only, with some absent. The sample carries about 130,000 clones, approximately 75% recorded once. Sequencing was done on a sample of PBMCs. These receptors all come from a woman aged 45-60 years in good health and CMV-seronegative. Each CDR3 is given with its conserved first and last residue. The D gene is left open where the match is weak. Expanded clones are given a class, and other clones once, few, many or no size at all.

j_gene,d_gene,v_gene,abundance,CDR3aa,CDR3nt
TRBJ2-3,TRBD2,TRBV7-2,-,CASSLMGGGTDTQYF,TGTGCCAGCAGCTTAATGGGGGGGGGCACAGATACGCAGTATTTT
TRBJ2-1,TRBD2,TRBV13,-,CASSTWTSGNNEQFF,TGTGCCAGCAGCACTTGGACTAGCGGGAACAATGAGCAGTTCTTC
TRBJ1-2,-,TRBV27,-,CASSFSGHTNYGYTF,TGTGCCAGCAGTTTCTCCGGACACACTAACTATGGCTACACCTTC
TRBJ2-2,-,TRBV7-2,-,CASSLDMAGAGGELFF,TGTGCCAGCAGCTTAGACATGGCGGGGGCCGGCGGGGAGCTGTTTTTT
TRBJ2-1,TRBD2,TRBV9,-,CASSARLAGHEQFF,TGTGCCAGCAGCGCAAGACTAGCGGGACATGAGCAGTTCTTC
TRBJ2-1,-,TRBV5-4,-,CASSLGTYATDEQFF,TGTGCCAGCAGCTTGGGGACATATGCAACGGATGAGCAGTTCTTC
TRBJ1-5,-,TRBV19,-,CASRIGDFNQPQHF,TGTGCCAGTAGGATAGGGGACTTCAATCAGCCCCAGCATTTT
TRBJ2-7,-,TRBV29-1,-,CSVMKDSRGIYEQYF,TGCAGCGTGATGAAGGACAGCCGAGGAATCTACGAGCAGTACTTC
TRBJ1-2,-,TRBV28,-,CASRESGDPYGYTF,TGTGCCAGCAGGGAGAGCGGGGACCCTTATGGCTACACCTTC
TRBJ2-7,-,TRBV27,-,CASSLIGTSYEQYF,TGTGCCAGCAGTTTAATAGGAACTAGCTACGAGCAGTACTTC
TRBJ1-5,-,TRBV30,few,CAGSRAGGQPQHF,TGTGCCGGGTCCAGGGCAGGCGGTCAGCCCCAGCATTTT
TRBJ2-6,TRBD1,TRBV18,few,CASSPTGTYSSGANVLTF,TGTGCCAGCTCACCGACAGGGACCTACAGCTCTGGGGCCAACGTCCTGACTTTC
TRBJ2-1,-,TRBV9,few,CASSVAGSGNNEQFF,TGTGCCAGCAGCGTAGCGGGTAGCGGAAACAATGAGCAGTTCTTC
TRBJ2-7,TRBD1,TRBV4-3,-,CASSQLADRALEQYF,TGCGCCAGCAGCCAACTCGCGGACAGGGCGCTCGAGCAGTACTTC
TRBJ2-7,TRBD2,TRBV27,-,CASSRTPAGAGGYEQYF,TGTGCCAGCAGCCGCACCCCTGCGGGGGCGGGAGGCTACGAGCAGTACTTC
TRBJ2-5,-,TRBV10-3,few,CAITEDSEIGTQYF,TGTGCCATCACTGAGGACAGCGAAATCGGGACCCAGTACTTC
TRBJ1-4,-,TRBV6-5,-,CASSTDRRYELFF,TGTGCCAGCAGTACCGACCGGCGGTATGAACTGTTTTTT
TRBJ1-5,-,TRBV28,-,CASSSTAYSNQPQHF,TGTGCCAGCAGTTCGACAGCATATAGCAATCAGCCCCAGCATTTT
TRBJ1-2,-,TRBV6-5,-,CASRYLYGYTF,TGTGCCAGCAGATACCTTTATGGCTACACCTTC
TRBJ1-1,-,TRBV28,-,CASSLSGQRAFF,TGTGCCAGCAGTTTATCTGGACAGCGAGCTTTCTTT
TRBJ2-6,-,TRBV5-1,-,CASSLPHSSGANVLTF,TGCGCCAGCAGCTTGCCGCATAGCTCTGGGGCCAACGTCCTGACTTTC
TRBJ1-4,-,TRBV27,-,CASSLFGGIANEKLFF,TGTGCCAGCAGTTTATTCGGGGGTATTGCTAATGAAAAACTGTTTTTT
TRBJ1-3,-,TRBV9,-,CASSGGENTIYF,TGTGCCAGCAGCGGGGGCGAAAACACCATATATTTT
TRBJ2-4,-,TRBV2,-,CASAGVAKNIQYF,TGTGCCAGTGCAGGCGTAGCCAAAAACATTCAGTACTTC
TRBJ1-1,-,TRBV7-2,-,CASSLKSRGWTEAFF,TGTGCCAGCAGCTTAAAGTCACGGGGATGGACTGAAGCTTTCTTT
TRBJ1-1,TRBD1,TRBV7-9,once,CASSLPTGVAEAFF,TGTGCCAGCAGCTTACCTACAGGGGTTGCTGAAGCTTTCTTT
TRBJ2-7,TRBD2,TRBV7-2,-,CASSPGLAGAYEQYF,TGTGCCAGCAGCCCAGGACTAGCGGGGGCCTACGAGCAGTACTTC
TRBJ2-1,TRBD2,TRBV28,once,CASSKAGLAGGNEQFF,TGTGCCAGCAGTAAGGCTGGACTAGCGGGAGGAAATGAGCAGTTCTTC
TRBJ1-5,-,TRBV28,-,CASSLLGGNQPQHF,TGTGCCAGCAGTTTATTGGGGGGGAATCAGCCCCAGCATTTT
TRBJ2-5,TRBD1,TRBV19,few,CASSTLHGQGVETQYF,TGTGCCAGTAGTACGCTCCACGGACAGGGAGTTGAGACCCAGTACTTC
TRBJ1-2,-,TRBV6-5,-,CASSYPRSLDYGYTF,TGTGCCAGCAGTTACCCGAGGTCCTTAGATTATGGCTACACCTTC
TRBJ2-1,-,TRBV19,-,CAKRSPRARREQFF,TGTGCCAAACGGAGCCCCCGCGCCCGGCGTGAGCAGTTCTTC
TRBJ1-2,-,TRBV19,-,CASSPEGNYGYTF,TGTGCCAGTAGTCCCGAGGGAAACTATGGCTACACCTTC
TRBJ1-1,TRBD1,TRBV25-1,-,CASSDRTGHLNTEAFF,TGTGCCAGCAGTGACCGGACAGGGCACTTGAACACTGAAGCTTTCTTT
TRBJ2-1,-,TRBV30,-,CAWSGGDRRAGEQFF,TGTGCCTGGAGTGGAGGGGACAGAAGAGCGGGTGAGCAGTTCTTC
TRBJ2-7,-,TRBV7-8,-,CASSLSDWDEQYF,TGTGCCAGCAGCTTGTCAGACTGGGACGAGCAGTACTTC
TRBJ1-5,-,TRBV28,-,CASSLSWETSNQPQHF,TGTGCCAGCAGTTTATCATGGGAGACTAGCAATCAGCCCCAGCATTTT
TRBJ2-1,TRBD2,TRBV12-5,-,CASGWTGTNSYNEQFF,TGTGCTAGTGGTTGGACCGGGACTAACTCCTACAATGAGCAGTTCTTC
TRBJ2-7,TRBD1,TRBV27,-,CATTGEKGDYEQYF,TGTGCCACCACAGGGGAAAAAGGGGACTACGAGCAGTACTTC
TRBJ1-3,-,TRBV4-1,few,CASSPGDGNTIYF,TGCGCCAGCAGCCCAGGCGACGGAAACACCATATATTTT
TRBJ1-5,-,TRBV11-2,-,CASSFQGNQPQHF,TGTGCCAGCAGCTTTCAGGGGAATCAGCCCCAGCATTTT
TRBJ2-3,TRBD1,TRBV14,-,CASSHPGTGWKWGTQYF,TGTGCCAGCAGCCACCCCGGGACAGGGTGGAAGTGGGGTACGCAGTATTTT
TRBJ2-5,TRBD2,TRBV7-9,few,CASSSSGTTQETQYF,TGTGCCAGCAGTTCCTCCGGGACTACTCAAGAGACCCAGTACTTC
TRBJ1-1,-,TRBV20-1,-,CSANSEAKRFF,TGCAGTGCTAATTCCGAAGCCAAACGATTCTTT
TRBJ2-3,-,TRBV5-1,-,CASGGPSVTDTQYF,TGCGCCAGTGGCGGGCCATCGGTCACAGATACGCAGTATTTT
TRBJ1-3,-,TRBV4-3,-,CASSQEAGSSGNTIYF,TGCGCCAGCAGCCAAGAAGCAGGGTCGTCTGGAAACACCATATATTTT
TRBJ2-1,-,TRBV27,-,CASSPGLFWGSNNEQFF,TGTGCCAGCAGCCCGGGACTCTTTTGGGGGTCAAACAATGAGCAGTTCTTC
TRBJ2-2,TRBD2,TRBV7-2,-,CASSPSSGRTGELFF,TGTGCCAGCAGCCCCTCTAGCGGGAGGACCGGGGAGCTGTTTTTT
TRBJ1-5,TRBD1,TRBV28,few,CASSLIQGQGEQPQHF,TGTGCCAGCAGTTTAATTCAGGGACAGGGCGAACAGCCCCAGCATTTT
TRBJ1-1,TRBD1,TRBV7-2,-,CASSLGQGRHTEAFF,TGTGCCAGCAGCTTAGGACAGGGACGGCACACTGAAGCTTTCTTT
TRBJ1-5,-,TRBV27,-,CASRLGGSWPKRNQPQHF,TGTGCCAGCAGGCTTGGGGGGTCGTGGCCCAAGAGAAATCAGCCCCAGCATTTT
TRBJ2-1,TRBD1,TRBV4-3,-,CASSLLPPDRVSYNEQFF,TGCGCCAGCAGCCTCCTACCCCCTGACAGGGTCTCCTACAATGAGCAGTTCTTC
TRBJ1-4,TRBD1,TRBV28,-,CASLGQDLHSDEKLFF,TGTGCCAGCCTCGGACAGGACCTCCATTCCGATGAAAAACTGTTTTTT
TRBJ2-1,-,TRBV4-2,-,CASSQELASSYNEQFF,TGTGCCAGCAGCCAGGAGCTAGCTTCCTCCTACAATGAGCAGTTCTTC